Below are 8 T cell receptor beta chains sequenced from a single sample in a study of T cells in Graves' hyperthyroidism and ophthalmopathy. Amplified TCR beta CDR3 regions came from RNA transcripts. First-round RT-PCR of the TCR CDR3 relied on the HTBI primer set. TCRdb redid the calling of the multiplex PCR reads with MiXCR, one entry per CDR3 protein. The sample lists some 740,000 distinct CDR3 sequences, roughly 15% seen once, with roughly 10% in the top ten. Input material: blood. The receptors were gathered from a woman aged 18 to 35 with Graves' hyperthyroidism.

CDR3 nucleotides: TGTGCCAGCAACCGACAGGGAATTTCGCAGTATTTT. It encodes CASNRQGISQYF. V and J are TRBV6-1 and TRBJ2-3; 7 nucleotides match TRBD1. The CDR3 runs to 12 residues. With V trimmed by 7 bases and J by 10 bases, 8 bases remained unmatched. Germline V gene lookup returns CDR1 MNHNS and CDR2 SASEGT.

The table lists this clonotype with a few counts. The chain combines TRBV3-1 with TRBJ1-5; D remains unclear. CDR1 LGHDT and CDR2 YNNKEL come from the germline V gene (reference sequence). V dropped 4 bases and J dropped 0 bases, with 10 bases sitting between them. The CDR3 length is 15 residues. The CDR3 DNA sequence: TGTGCCAGCAGCCCAGCGCGGGATAGCAATCAGCCCCAGCATTTT. Its translation: CASSPARDSNQPQHF.

This chain links TRBV7-9 with TRBJ2-7; the D is unclear. CDR1 and CDR2 (germline): SEHNR, FQNEAQ (reference sequence). The CDR3 length is 14 residues. The V and J ends lost 3 bases and 0 bases respectively, with 9 bases between them. This chain's CDR3 is CASSFPGRSYEQYF. The CDR3 nucleotides are TGTGCCAGCAGCTTCCCGGGCCGCTCCTACGAGCAGTACTTC.

CDR3 in DNA: TGTGCCAGCAGCTCTAGACTAGTTCGAGAGACCCAGTACTTC. As protein: CASSSRLVRETQYF. The chain links TRBV5-6 to TRBJ2-5, with D possibly being TRBD2 (6 bases). The V and J ends lost 3 bases and 4 bases respectively, with 13 bases between them. Germline CDR1 and CDR2: SGHDT and YYEEEE. The CDR3 has 14 residues.

The sample holds many counts of this clonotype. The genes are TRBV12-3 or TRBV12-4 and TRBJ2-7; TRBD1 might be the D (6 bases). This CDR3 is built from 15 residues. V was cut by 3 bases and J by 3 bases, with 15 bases left in between. The CDR3 coding sequence is TGTGCCAGCAGTTTTATGGCAGGGGAACTCTACGAGCAGTACTTC. Encoded protein: CASSFMAGELYEQYF.

This clonotype appeared a few times. The chain employs TRBV6-5 and TRBJ2-5, with TRBD1 as a possible D gene (5 bases). Trimming cost V 2 bases and J 4 bases, with 11 bases left between them. CDR1 and CDR2 from the germline V gene are MNHEY and SVGAGI. This CDR3 spans 14 amino acids. The CDR3 nucleotides read TGTGCCAGCAGTTACCAAGGGGCCGCAGAGACCCAGTACTTC. Translation gives CASSYQGAAETQYF.

This clonotype was counted only a few times. The CDR3 spells CASSLREPGLAERAYTGELFF. Written as DNA, the CDR3 is TGTGCCAGCAGCTTAAGGGAACCGGGACTAGCGGAACGAGCCTACACCGGGGAGCTGTTTTTT. This chain links TRBV7-6 with TRBJ2-2, with 11 positions matching TRBD2. CDR1 is SGHVS, CDR2 FNYEAQ, per germline. The CDR3 is 21 residues long. J lost 3 bases, V lost 2 bases, and 17 bases had no gene match.

This clonotype has a handful of counts. The gene calls are TRBV7-2 and TRBJ2-1; the match to TRBD2 covers 8 bases. The V gene's germline CDR1 is SGHTA and CDR2 FQGNSA. This CDR3 region has 18 residues. The V gene end was trimmed by 5 bases and the J gene end by 3 bases; junction bases not matched to a gene: 15. The CDR3: CASSNRLAPIESYNEQFF. CDR3 sequence (DNA): TGTGCCAGCAGCAATCGACTAGCGCCCATAGAGAGCTACAATGAGCAGTTCTTC.